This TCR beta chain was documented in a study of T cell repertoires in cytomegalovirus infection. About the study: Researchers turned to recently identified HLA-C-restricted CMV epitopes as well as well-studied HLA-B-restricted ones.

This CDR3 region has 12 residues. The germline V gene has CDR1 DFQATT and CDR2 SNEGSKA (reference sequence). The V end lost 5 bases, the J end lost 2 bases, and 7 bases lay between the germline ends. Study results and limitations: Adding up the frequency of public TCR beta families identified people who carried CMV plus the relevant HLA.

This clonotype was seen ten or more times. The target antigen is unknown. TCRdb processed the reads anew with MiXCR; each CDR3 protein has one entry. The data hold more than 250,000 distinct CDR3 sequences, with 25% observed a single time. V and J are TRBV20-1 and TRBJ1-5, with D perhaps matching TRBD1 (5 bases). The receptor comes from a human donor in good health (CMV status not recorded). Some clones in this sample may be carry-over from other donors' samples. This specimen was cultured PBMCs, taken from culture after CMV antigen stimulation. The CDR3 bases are TGCAGTGCTGGGGACGGCAATCAGCCCCAGCATTTT. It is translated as CSAGDGNQPQHF.